The 11 T cell receptor beta chains reported below all come from one sample, sequenced in a study of shared clonotypes between healthy human individuals. The assay was immunoSEQ multiplex PCR, and TCRdb's table has in-frame clones only and misses some. The repertoire holds about 710,000 clones, with just under 75% as singletons. The sequenced material came from memory CD4+ T cells sorted from blood. Described subset: CD45RA-negative fraction. The receptors shown here come from a woman aged 25 to 39 in good health.

The chain has TRBV9 and TRBJ2-2; no clear D gene. The V and J ends lost 0 bases and 6 bases respectively, with 9 bases between them. The CDR3 has 14 residues. CDR1 is SGDLS, CDR2 YYNGEE, per germline. Here the CDR3 DNA reads TGTGCCAGCAGCGTAGAGGGTTGGTCCGGGGAGCTGTTTTTT. Amino acids: CASSVEGWSGELFF.

This clone appeared a single time. The rearrangement uses TRBV9 and TRBJ2-5; TRBD1 agrees at 7 bases. The CDR3 loop spans 14 amino acids. V was clipped by 3 bases and J by 7 bases; unmatched bases: 9. The germline V gene has CDR1 SGDLS and CDR2 YYNGEE. The CDR3 sequence: CASSAAGTATTQYF. CDR3 bases: TGTGCCAGCAGCGCGGCTGGGACAGCAACGACCCAGTACTTC.

The chain links TRBV5-1 to TRBJ2-7; D uncertain. This CDR3 has 14 amino acids. Trimming took 0 bases from V and 0 from J, leaving 7 bases between them. The germline V gene encodes CDR1 SGHRS and CDR2 YFSETQ. The DNA of the CDR3 is TGCGCCAGCAGCTTGGACAAGGGCTCCTACGAGCAGTACTTC. It is translated as CASSLDKGSYEQYF.

This chain uses TRBV4-2 with TRBJ1-1; D possibly corresponds to TRBD1 (5 bases). The length of the CDR3 is 12 residues. CDR1 is LGHNA, CDR2 YNFKEQ, per germline. CDR3 DNA: TGTGCGTCAACGGGACTCAACACTGAAGCTTTCTTT. It encodes CASTGLNTEAFF.

V gene TRBV27 combines with J gene TRBJ2-5; a possible D gene is TRBD1 (6 bases). V was cut by 2 bases and J by 0 bases, with 19 bases left in between. Germline V lookup: CDR1 MNHEY, CDR2 SMNVEV (reference sequence). This CDR3 is 18 amino acids long. CDR3 region: CASSLPSGRGVDQETQYF. As DNA, the CDR3 is TGTGCCAGCAGTTTACCCTCGGGCAGGGGAGTGGACCAAGAGACCCAGTACTTC.

The chain joins TRBV9 to TRBJ2-2; TRBD1 or TRBD2 may be the D gene (5 bases each). The germline V gene encodes CDR1 SGDLS and CDR2 YYNGEE. The CDR3 length is 16 residues. Between the trimmed V and J ends, which lost 2 bases and 6 bases, there was a span of 17 bases. The CDR3 loop is CASSVEDTSVAGELFF. The CDR3 DNA sequence: TGTGCCAGCAGCGTGGAGGACACGTCTGTGGCCGGGGAGCTGTTTTTT.

This rearrangement joins TRBV6-1 to TRBJ1-4; a possible D gene is TRBD1 (5 bases). V was trimmed by 8 bases and J by 4 bases, leaving 14 bases between them. This CDR3 has 14 amino acids. The germline V gene encodes CDR1 MNHNS and CDR2 SASEGT. The CDR3 DNA reads as TGTGCCAGCTCCCAGGGAGGTGGTAATGAAAAACTGTTTTTT. Translation gives CASSQGGGNEKLFF.

This CDR3 reads CASSLSGESSYEQYF. DNA for the CDR3: TGTGCCAGCAGCTTATCTGGCGAGTCCTCCTACGAGCAGTACTTC. The rearrangement uses TRBV13 and TRBJ2-7, with D hard to call. Trimming took 2 bases from V and 0 from J, leaving 11 bases between them. The CDR3 consists of 15 residues. In germline, CDR1 is PRHDT, CDR2 FYEKMQ (reference sequence).

This clone was observed once. The chain is built from TRBV19 and TRBJ1-1; no reliable D call. CDR1 and CDR2 (germline): LNHDA, SQIVND (reference sequence). This CDR3 region has 14 residues. Trimming removed 1 base at V and 5 bases at J, with 11 bases between. In DNA form, the CDR3 reads TGTGCCAGTAGTATAGTTTTAAGGAGGACTGAAGCTTTCTTT. This codes for CASSIVLRRTEAFF.

This rearrangement joins TRBV5-1 to TRBJ2-1; 12 bases are shared with TRBD2. This CDR3 has 16 amino acids. Looked up from germline, CDR1 is SGHRS and CDR2 is YFSETQ. The V and J ends lost 0 bases and 8 bases, in that order; junction bases with no gene match: 6. CDR3 sequence reads: CASSLGLAGAIDEQFF. CDR3 nucleotide sequence: TGCGCCAGCAGCTTGGGACTAGCGGGAGCTATTGATGAGCAGTTCTTC.

Note on this clone: Compared with germline, one end of the junction differs, possibly owing to a read error. The chain has TRBV10-3 and TRBJ2-1; 12 positions match TRBD2. The CDR3 spans 15 residues. CDR1 ENHRY and CDR2 SYGVKD come from the germline V gene. The CDR3, as DNA: TGTGCCAGCAGTCTTCGACTAGCGGGAGCACCTGAGCAGTTCTTC. It translates to CASSLRLAGAPEQFF.